This is a list of T cell receptor beta chains from one sample in a study of T cells in Graves' hyperthyroidism and ophthalmopathy. TCRdb independently ran MiXCR on the multiplex PCR reads; one entry per CDR3 protein. The sample consists of roughly 700,000 distinct CDR3 sequences, approximately 40% of them appearing once. Sequenced sample: blood. These receptors were obtained from a woman aged 35 to 49 with Graves' hyperthyroidism. The CDR3 runs from the conserved cysteine through the conserved F or W. Each record gives: V gene, D gene, clone size, J gene, CDR3 protein, CDR3 DNA. A D gene is named only where the DNA matches it firmly. The size field is filled for only some rows; it gives once, few, many or a size class.

v_gene: TRBV11-2; d_gene: -; abundance: few; j_gene: TRBJ1-4; CDR3aa: CASSPPDRNEKLFF; CDR3nt: TGTGCCAGCAGCCCCCCCGATCGGAATGAAAAACTGTTTTTT
v_gene: TRBV6-6; d_gene: TRBD1; abundance: -; j_gene: TRBJ1-2; CDR3aa: CASSWGDRDGYTF; CDR3nt: TGTGCCAGCAGTTGGGGGGACAGGGATGGCTACACCTTC
v_gene: TRBV2; d_gene: TRBD1; abundance: -; j_gene: TRBJ2-7; CDR3aa: CASSGEAGTGFREQYF; CDR3nt: TGTGCCAGCAGCGGTGAAGCCGGGACAGGGTTCCGCGAGCAGTACTTC
v_gene: TRBV10-2; d_gene: -; abundance: many; j_gene: TRBJ1-1; CDR3aa: CASSEQNTEAFF; CDR3nt: TGCGCCAGCAGTGAGCAGAACACTGAAGCTTTCTTT
v_gene: TRBV7-9; d_gene: TRBD1; abundance: -; j_gene: TRBJ2-5; CDR3aa: CASTVTGETQYF; CDR3nt: TGTGCCAGCACCGTGACAGGGGAGACCCAGTACTTC
v_gene: TRBV6-5; d_gene: -; abundance: -; j_gene: TRBJ1-1; CDR3aa: CASSYFDRINTEAFF; CDR3nt: TGTGCCAGCAGTTACTTCGACAGGATAAACACTGAAGCTTTCTTT
v_gene: TRBV28; d_gene: -; abundance: many; j_gene: TRBJ1-2; CDR3aa: CASSPISREGYTF; CDR3nt: TGTGCCAGCAGTCCGATCTCCCGGGAGGGCTACACCTTC
v_gene: TRBV20-1; d_gene: TRBD1; abundance: once; j_gene: TRBJ2-1; CDR3aa: CSARGTGSSYNEQFF; CDR3nt: TGCAGTGCCAGGGGGACGGGGAGCTCCTACAATGAGCAGTTCTTC
v_gene: TRBV12-3/TRBV12-4; d_gene: -; abundance: -; j_gene: TRBJ1-2; CDR3aa: CATPGSNYGYTF; CDR3nt: TGTGCCACCCCGGGGTCTAACTATGGCTACACCTTC
v_gene: TRBV5-6; d_gene: TRBD1; abundance: few; j_gene: TRBJ1-3; CDR3aa: CASSLRRDRLLGNTIYF; CDR3nt: TGTGCCAGCAGCCTCCGCCGGGACAGACTATTAGGAAACACCATATATTTT
v_gene: TRBV28; d_gene: TRBD1; abundance: -; j_gene: TRBJ1-1; CDR3aa: CASSLYPGQGIAFF; CDR3nt: TGTGCCAGCAGTTTATATCCGGGACAGGGCATCGCTTTCTTT
v_gene: TRBV29-1; d_gene: -; abundance: many; j_gene: TRBJ2-7; CDR3aa: CSVVWAYEQYF; CDR3nt: TGCAGCGTTGTCTGGGCGTACGAGCAGTACTTC
v_gene: TRBV7-4; d_gene: TRBD2; abundance: -; j_gene: TRBJ2-5; CDR3aa: CASSPGLAGDLDF; CDR3nt: TGTGCCAGCAGTCCGGGACTAGCGGGAGATCTGGACTTC
v_gene: TRBV7-9; d_gene: -; abundance: many; j_gene: TRBJ1-2; CDR3aa: CASSPQGVRERGYTF; CDR3nt: TGTGCCAGCAGCCCCCAAGGGGTTCGGGAGCGTGGCTACACCTTC
v_gene: TRBV7-2; d_gene: -; abundance: many; j_gene: TRBJ2-5; CDR3aa: CASSPWQSYQETQYF; CDR3nt: TGTGCCAGCAGCCCCTGGCAGTCTTACCAAGAGACCCAGTACTTC
v_gene: TRBV6-6; d_gene: -; abundance: -; j_gene: TRBJ2-5; CDR3aa: CASRSTGNQEAQYF; CDR3nt: TGTGCCAGCAGGTCTACAGGGAACCAAGAGGCCCAGTACTTC
v_gene: TRBV5-1; d_gene: TRBD1; abundance: -; j_gene: TRBJ2-5; CDR3aa: CASSEQGDSRETQYF; CDR3nt: TGCGCCAGCAGCGAACAGGGGGACAGCCGAGAGACCCAGTACTTC
v_gene: TRBV25-1; d_gene: -; abundance: -; j_gene: TRBJ2-3; CDR3aa: CASREGTTDTQYF; CDR3nt: TGTGCCAGCAGGGAGGGGACCACAGATACGCAGTATTTT
v_gene: TRBV7-2; d_gene: -; abundance: few; j_gene: TRBJ1-6; CDR3aa: CASSQVEGWNSPLHF; CDR3nt: TGTGCCAGCAGCCAAGTAGAGGGTTGGAATTCACCCCTCCACTTT
v_gene: TRBV6-5; d_gene: -; abundance: -; j_gene: TRBJ2-2; CDR3aa: CASRQGTNTGELFF; CDR3nt: TGTGCCAGCAGGCAGGGCACGAACACCGGGGAGCTGTTTTTT
v_gene: TRBV7-9; d_gene: -; abundance: -; j_gene: TRBJ2-2; CDR3aa: CASSPNLGRVGTGELFF; CDR3nt: TGTGCCAGCAGTCCTAACCTGGGCAGGGTGGGCACCGGGGAGCTGTTTTTT
v_gene: TRBV12-3/TRBV12-4; d_gene: -; abundance: many; j_gene: TRBJ2-5; CDR3aa: CASSLRSPQRLGETQYF; CDR3nt: TGTGCCAGCAGTTTAAGGTCCCCGCAGCGCCTAGGGGAGACCCAGTACTTC
v_gene: TRBV10-3; d_gene: -; abundance: -; j_gene: TRBJ2-7; CDR3aa: CAIRVGVSEQYF; CDR3nt: TGTGCCATCAGGGTGGGGGTCTCAGAGCAGTACTTC